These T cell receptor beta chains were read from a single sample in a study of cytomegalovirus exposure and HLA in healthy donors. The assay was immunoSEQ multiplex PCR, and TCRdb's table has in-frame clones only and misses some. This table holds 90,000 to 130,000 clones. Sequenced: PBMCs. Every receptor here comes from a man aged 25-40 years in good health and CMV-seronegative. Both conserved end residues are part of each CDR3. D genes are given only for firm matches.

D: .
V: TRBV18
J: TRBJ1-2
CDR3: CASSPPAGENGYTF
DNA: TGTGCCAGCTCACCACCCGCCGGGGAGAATGGCTACACCTTC

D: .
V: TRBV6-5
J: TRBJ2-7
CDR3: CASSTTGGPSYEQYF
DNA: TGTGCCAGCAGTACGACAGGTGGGCCCTCCTACGAGCAGTACTTC

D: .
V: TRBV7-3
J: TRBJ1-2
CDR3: CASSPQAKGGGYGYTF
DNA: TGTGCCAGCAGCCCCCAAGCCAAAGGGGGGGGATATGGCTACACCTTC

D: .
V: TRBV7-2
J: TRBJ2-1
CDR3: CASSSAAEQFF
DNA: TGTGCCAGCAGCTCTGCGGCGGAGCAGTTCTTC

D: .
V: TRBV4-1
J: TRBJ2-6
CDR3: CASSQDQRRSGANVLTF
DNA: TGCGCCAGCAGCCAAGATCAGCGGCGATCTGGGGCCAACGTCCTGACTTTC

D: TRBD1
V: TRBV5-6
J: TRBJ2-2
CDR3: CASSPPTGIRSDTGELFF
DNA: TGTGCCAGCAGCCCACCGACAGGGATTAGGTCCGACACCGGGGAGCTGTTTTTT

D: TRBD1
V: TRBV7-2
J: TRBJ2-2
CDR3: CASRTGGAVPGELFF
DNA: TGTGCCAGCAGAACAGGGGGCGCGGTCCCCGGGGAGCTGTTTTTT

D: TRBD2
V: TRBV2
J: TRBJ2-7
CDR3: CASSGTSYEQYF
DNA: TGTGCCAGCAGTGGGACTAGCTACGAGCAGTACTTC

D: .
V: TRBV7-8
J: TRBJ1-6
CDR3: CASSFDSSYNSPLHF
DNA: TGTGCCAGCAGCTTCGACAGCTCCTATAATTCACCCCTCCACTTT

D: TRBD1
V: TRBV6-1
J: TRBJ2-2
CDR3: CASAGQGTGELFF
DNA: TGTGCCAGCGCTGGACAGGGGACCGGGGAGCTGTTTTTT

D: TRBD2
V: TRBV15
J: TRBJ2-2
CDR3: CATVPGTSGGALAGELFF
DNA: TGTGCCACCGTCCCCGGGACTAGCGGGGGGGCCTTGGCCGGGGAGCTGTTTTTT

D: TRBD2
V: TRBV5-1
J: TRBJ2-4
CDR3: CASSSTSGGRGNIQYF
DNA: TGCGCCAGCAGCAGCACTAGCGGGGGGCGCGGAAACATTCAGTACTTC

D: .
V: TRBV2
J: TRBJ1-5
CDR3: CASSGGGSQPQHF
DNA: TGTGCCAGCAGTGGCGGGGGGAGTCAGCCCCAGCATTTT

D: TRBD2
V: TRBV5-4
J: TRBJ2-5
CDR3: CASSLALAGGQETQYF
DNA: TGTGCCAGCAGCTTGGCACTAGCGGGGGGTCAAGAGACCCAGTACTTC

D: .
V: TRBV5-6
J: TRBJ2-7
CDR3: CASSPSQSGQQYF
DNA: TGTGCCAGCAGCCCAAGTCAGAGCGGGCAGCAATACTTC

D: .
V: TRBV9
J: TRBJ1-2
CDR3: CASSINEGSGYTF
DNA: TGTGCCAGCAGTATAAACGAGGGTAGCGGCTACACCTTC